These 5 T cell receptor beta chains came from one sample sequenced in a study of TIL therapy for anti-PD-1-resistant metastatic lung cancer (dated by TCRdb to about 2021). What the time point label conveys for this sample: pre-treatment sample, taken before nivolumab and TIL therapy. TCR beta CDR3 regions were amplified from genomic DNA with the immunoSEQ v3 hsTCRB kit using bias-controlled multiplex PCR. The source is immuneACCESS, and TCRdb retained only in-frame sequences with V and J called. Part of the clones is not carried over; for the studies checked, unresolved V genes explain less than half of this, and the remainder is unexplained. Counted in this sample were approximately 50,000 clones; less than 80% of them appeared once. The top ten clonotypes cover approximately 15% of the sample. Sequencing used blood, obtained at baseline. The receptors stem from a man aged 65 to 79 with non-small cell lung cancer.

The J gene is TRBJ2-6, the V gene TRBV2; D uncertain. This CDR3 region has 16 residues. Germline V gives CDR1 SNHLY, CDR2 FYNNEI. Between the trimmed V and J ends, which lost 4 bases and 0 bases, there was a span of 10 bases. The CDR3 sequence: CASSVEQLSGANVLTF. CDR3 bases: TGTGCCAGCAGTGTGGAACAGCTCTCTGGGGCCAACGTCCTGACTTTC.

The gene calls are TRBV2 and TRBJ2-3, with unresolved D. This CDR3 is 13 amino acids long. In germline, CDR1 is SNHLY, CDR2 FYNNEI. Trimming removed 10 bases from V and 1 base from J, with 12 bases in between. This chain's CDR3 is CAIPRPGTDTQYF. CDR3 sequence (DNA): TGTGCCATTCCGAGACCAGGCACAGATACGCAGTATTTT.

V gene TRBV28 combines with J gene TRBJ2-2, with a tentative D call TRBD1 (6 bases). With 5 bases removed from V and 1 base from J, the gap between germline ends came to 14 bases. Germline V gives CDR1 MDHEN, CDR2 SYDVKM. The CDR3 loop spans 16 amino acids. CDR3 sequence: CASSPTGTLNTGELFF. CDR3 DNA sequence: TGTGCCAGCAGTCCAACCGGGACACTGAACACCGGGGAGCTGTTTTTT.

The V gene is TRBV18, the J gene TRBJ1-1; TRBD1 is a possible D gene (6 bases). Germline CDR1 KGHSH, CDR2 LQKENI. The CDR3 has 14 amino acids. The V end lost 2 bases, the J end lost 7 bases, and 14 bases lay between the germline ends. This CDR3 is CASSPGTKGSEAFF. CDR3 coding DNA: TGTGCCAGCTCACCAGGGACAAAGGGCAGTGAAGCTTTCTTT.

The chain has TRBV11-2 and TRBJ2-5, with a weak D call TRBD2 (6 bases). The CDR3 runs 13 residues. Trimming took off 1 base at V and 4 bases at J, with 7 bases between the two ends. CDR1 is SGHAT and CDR2 is FQNNGV in the germline V gene. DNA of the CDR3: TGTGCCAGCAGCTTAGCGGGAGTAGAGACCCAGTACTTC. Translated, it gives CASSLAGVETQYF. Filled out from reference TRBV11-2 and TRBJ2-5, the complete variable domain reads EAGVAQSPRYKIIEKRQSVAFWCNPISGHATLYWYQQILGQGPKLLIQFQNNGVVDDSQLPKDRFSAERLKGVDSTLKIQPAKLEDSAVYLCASSLAGVETQYFGPGTRLLVL.